This T cell receptor beta chain was identified during a study of blood T cell repertoires in COVID-19. Study context: Whether acute or convalescent, the COVID-19 samples came from the United States, Italy and Spain. The cDNA or gDNA used as material had been derived from T cells, B-cell-depleted T cells, or PBMCs.

Authors' processing steps: Amplification of reference gene primers provided the estimated nucleated cell counts. Profiled with immunoSEQ multiplex PCR; TCRdb holds only in-frame clones, not every one. The V and J calls and clone size were taken over from that table, and D and trimming were inferred from the DNA. The sample contains 250,000 to 350,000 clones, about nine tenths of which appear only once. The V segment lost 5 bases and the J segment 4 bases; nucleotides outside the gene matches: 5. CDR1 SGHVS and CDR2 FNYEAQ come from the germline V gene. This CDR3 comprises 15 residues. Seattle participants joined during active infection and were tracked over time.

Sequencing was performed on peripheral blood. The clonotype comes from a woman in her twenties or thirties with COVID-19, enrolled during active disease. The chain recombines TRBV7-6 with TRBJ2-2; 9 nucleotides line up with TRBD1. The CDR3 coding sequence is TGTGCCAGCAGCCGCGGGACAGGGTTCACCGGGGAGCTGTTTTTT. Translation: CASSRGTGFTGELFF.